The 4 T cell receptor beta chains given below trace back to one sample, sequenced in a study of patients and donors after allogeneic stem cell transplantation. One entry per CDR3 protein, called by TCRdb with MiXCR from the RT-PCR reads. The sample includes 800,000 to 1,000,000 distinct CDR3 sequences, 15% to 20% seen only once; the top ten take roughly 6.4%. The sequenced material came from blood, either unsorted or a sorted T cell fraction (not recorded which). The source is a human donor who was either an allogeneic HSCT recipient or a stem cell or donor lymphocyte infusion donor (not recorded which). It is not recorded whose cells these are; they may come from a transplant donor.

The chain has TRBV11-2 and TRBJ2-3; D ambiguous. Germline CDR1 reads SGHAT; CDR2 reads FQNNGV. The CDR3 loop spans 14 amino acids. The germline V and J ends were trimmed by 5 bases and 2 bases, with 11 bases remaining between them. In nucleotides, the CDR3 is TGTGCCAGCAGCCCATCACCCTACACAGATACGCAGTATTTT. Amino acid sequence: CASSPSPYTDTQYF. Supplemented by reference TRBV11-2 and TRBJ2-3, the full variable domain reads EAGVAQSPRYKIIEKRQSVAFWCNPISGHATLYWYQQILGQGPKLLIQFQNNGVVDDSQLPKDRFSAERLKGVDSTLKIQPAKLEDSAVYLCASSPSPYTDTQYFGPGTRLTVL.

V is TRBV12-3 or TRBV12-4 and J is TRBJ1-1; 9 bases agree with TRBD1. The CDR3 has 17 amino acids. With 7 bases clipped from V and 0 bases from J, the junction kept 12 bases outside the gene matches. CDR3 bases: TGTGCCAGCAACGCCCTAACAGGGGGCCTCATGAACACTGAAGCTTTCTTT. It specifies CASNALTGGLMNTEAFF.

The CDR3 coding sequence is TGTGCCAGCAGCCCGGGCGGGCTTGGGGTGGATACGCAGTATTTT. Translating it yields CASSPGGLGVDTQYF. The chain has TRBV7-2 and TRBJ2-3, with D tentatively TRBD2 (5 bases). Trimming shortened V by 5 bases and J by 6 bases, and 18 bases separated the two germline ends. Germline assignment: CDR1 SGHTA and CDR2 FQGNSA. There are 15 residues in the CDR3.

The chain is built from TRBV5-5 and TRBJ2-1, with TRBD2 identical over 8 bases. Germline CDR1 and CDR2: SGHKS and YYEKEE (reference sequence). Trimming cost V 4 bases and J 6 bases; bases outside gene matches: 12. The CDR3 has 16 amino acids. The CDR3: CASSRPPGLGANEQFF. The CDR3 DNA follows: TGTGCCAGCAGCCGGCCTCCGGGACTAGGGGCCAATGAGCAGTTCTTC.